Each of the 10 T cell receptor beta chains below was sequenced from the same sample in a study of beta chain features in type 1 diabetes. What was sequenced were expressed TCRB transcripts, since all of the isolated RNA had been reverse transcribed. The protocol was immunoSEQ multiplex PCR, while the TCRdb copy is restricted to in-frame clones and leaves out a portion. The data hold about 230,000 clones, with over 8.5% observed a single time. Sequencing was done on a sample of naive CD4+ T cells from blood. These receptors were obtained from a woman under 30 in good health.

In this sample, this clone turned up a few times. In DNA form, the CDR3 reads TGCGCCAGCAGCCTGGACAGCTCTGGAAACACCATATATTTT. Its protein product is CASSLDSSGNTIYF. V usage is TRBV5-1 and J usage is TRBJ1-3, with D perhaps TRBD1 (6 bases). V was shortened by 4 bases and J by 0 bases, with 8 bases between the two germline ends. CDR1 and CDR2 (germline): SGHRS, YFSETQ. The CDR3 is 14 amino acids.

The V call is TRBV2, the J call TRBJ2-3, with 11 bases aligning to TRBD1. The CDR3 covers 13 residues. The V segment lost 9 bases and the J segment 4 bases; nucleotides outside the gene matches: 3. Germline-derived CDR1 and CDR2 are SNHLY and FYNNEI. DNA of the CDR3: TGTGCCAGTGGACAGGGGGCCGCAGATACGCAGTATTTT. It yields the protein CASGQGAADTQYF.

The gene calls are TRBV30 and TRBJ1-1, with D possibly matching TRBD1 (5 bases). Deletions cut 1 base from V and 3 bases from J, with 15 bases between. This CDR3 is 15 amino acids long. Germline-derived CDR1 and CDR2 are GTSNPN and SVGIG (reference sequence). CDR3 coding DNA: TGTGCCTGGAGTGAGGCATCGGGGGGGTACACTGAAGCTTTCTTT. Its translation: CAWSEASGGYTEAFF.

This chain uses TRBV14 with TRBJ1-1; D is unresolved. The CDR3 loop spans 15 amino acids. Germline V lookup: CDR1 SGHDN, CDR2 FVKESK. V lost 0 bases and J 11 bases, leaving 19 bases between the germline ends. CDR3 loop: CASSQDWAGRQEAFF. The CDR3 DNA is TGTGCCAGCAGCCAAGACTGGGCGGGCAGGCAAGAGGCTTTCTTT. Combining the CDR3 with reference TRBV14 and TRBJ1-1 gives the whole variable domain EAGVTQFPSHSVIEKGQTVTLRCDPISGHDNLYWYRRVMGKEIKFLLHFVKESKQDESGMPNNRFLAERTGGTYSTLKVQPAELEDSGVYFCASSQDWAGRQEAFFGQGTRLTVV.

Details on this clone: The sample has other DNA sequences that encode this CDR3 too. The chain uses TRBV2 and TRBJ2-5; D is perhaps TRBD2 (5 bases). V dropped 1 base and J dropped 0 bases, with 6 bases sitting between them. The CDR3 is made up of 14 amino acids. Germline lookup yields CDR1 SNHLY and CDR2 FYNNEI. The CDR3 DNA sequence: TGTGCCAGCAGTGAAGGGACTTACCAAGAGACCCAGTACTTC. It encodes CASSEGTYQETQYF.

The genes are TRBV6-5 and TRBJ2-5, with 8 bases identical to TRBD2. With 2 bases clipped from V and 1 base from J, the junction kept 6 bases outside the gene matches. This CDR3 region has 16 residues. Germline CDR1 MNHEY, CDR2 SVGAGI. Written as DNA, the CDR3 is TGTGCCAGCAGTTACGGGATAGCGGGGAGCCAAGAGACCCAGTACTTC. Its protein product is CASSYGIAGSQETQYF.

The CDR3 reads CASSWGLAGEIAYEQYF. Written as DNA, the CDR3 is TGCGCCAGCAGCTGGGGACTAGCGGGAGAAATAGCCTACGAGCAGTACTTC. The chain couples TRBV5-1 to TRBJ2-7; 14 nucleotides agree with TRBD2. Germline V gene lookup returns CDR1 SGHRS and CDR2 YFSETQ. Losses at the gene ends were 3 bases for V and 2 bases for J; bases not matched to a gene: 7. This CDR3 comprises 17 residues.

In its sample, this clone was seen a few times. The rearrangement joins TRBV18 to TRBJ1-1; no clear D. In germline, CDR1 is KGHSH, CDR2 LQKENI. Trimming removed 0 bases from V and 1 base from J, with 9 bases in between. The length of the CDR3 is 15 residues. CDR3 region: CASSPPGGGNTEAFF. The CDR3 region has the DNA TGTGCCAGCTCACCACCAGGTGGAGGGAACACTGAAGCTTTCTTT.

J is TRBJ2-7 and V is TRBV11-2, with TRBD2 matching 12 bases. V was pared by 4 bases and J by 1 base, with 8 bases of the junction left unmatched. The CDR3 totals 17 residues. Germline CDR1 reads SGHAT; CDR2 reads FQNNGV. CDR3 sequence (DNA): TGTGCCAGCAGCTCCGGACTAGCGGGGTCTGTGTCCTACGAGCAGTACTTC. Translating it yields CASSSGLAGSVSYEQYF. Using reference TRBV11-2 and TRBJ2-7 for the parts outside the CDR3, the full variable domain is EAGVAQSPRYKIIEKRQSVAFWCNPISGHATLYWYQQILGQGPKLLIQFQNNGVVDDSQLPKDRFSAERLKGVDSTLKIQPAKLEDSAVYLCASSSGLAGSVSYEQYFGPGTRLTVT.

This clone showed up just a few times. In DNA form, the CDR3 reads TGTGCCTGGAGTGACAGGGGTAGGAATCAGCCCCAGCATTTT. It translates to CAWSDRGRNQPQHF. V is TRBV30 and J is TRBJ1-5; 7 positions agree with TRBD1. CDR3 length equals 14 residues. Germline loops: CDR1 GTSNPN, CDR2 SVGIG (reference sequence). The V segment lost 1 base and the J segment 4 bases; nucleotides outside the gene matches: 4.